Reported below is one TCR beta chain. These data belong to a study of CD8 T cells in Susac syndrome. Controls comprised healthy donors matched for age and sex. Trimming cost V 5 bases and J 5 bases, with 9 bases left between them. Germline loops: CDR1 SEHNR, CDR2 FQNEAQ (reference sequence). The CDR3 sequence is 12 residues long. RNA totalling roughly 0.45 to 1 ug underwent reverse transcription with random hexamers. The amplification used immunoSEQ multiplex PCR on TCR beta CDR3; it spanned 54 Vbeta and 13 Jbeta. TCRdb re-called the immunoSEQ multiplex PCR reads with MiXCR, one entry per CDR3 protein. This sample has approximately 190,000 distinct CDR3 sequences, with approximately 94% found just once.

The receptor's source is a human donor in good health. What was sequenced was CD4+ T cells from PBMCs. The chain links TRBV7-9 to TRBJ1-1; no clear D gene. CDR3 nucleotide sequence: TGTGCCAGCAGCCGCGGTTGGACTGAAGCTTTCTTT. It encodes CASSRGWTEAFF.